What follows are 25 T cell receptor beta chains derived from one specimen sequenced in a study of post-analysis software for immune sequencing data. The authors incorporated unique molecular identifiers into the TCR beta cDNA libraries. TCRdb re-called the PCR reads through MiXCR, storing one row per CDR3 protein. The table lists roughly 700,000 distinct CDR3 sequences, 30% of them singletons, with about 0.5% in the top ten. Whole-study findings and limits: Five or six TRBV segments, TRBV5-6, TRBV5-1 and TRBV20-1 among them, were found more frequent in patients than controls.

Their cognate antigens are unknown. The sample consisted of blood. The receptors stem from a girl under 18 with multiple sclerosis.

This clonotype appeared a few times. CDR3 sequence: CASSLRQDSPLHF. CDR3 in DNA: TGTGCCAGCAGCCTACGACAGGATTCACCCCTCCACTTT. The chain uses TRBV14 and TRBJ1-6; possible D gene TRBD1, 6 bases. The CDR3 loop spans 13 amino acids. Per the germline V gene, CDR1 is SGHDN and CDR2 is FVKESK. V gave up 4 bases and J gave up 8 bases, with 9 bases separating them. Supplemented by reference TRBV14 and TRBJ1-6, the full variable domain reads EAGVTQFPSHSVIEKGQTVTLRCDPISGHDNLYWYRRVMGKEIKFLLHFVKESKQDESGMPNNRFLAERTGGTYSTLKVQPAELEDSGVYFCASSLRQDSPLHFGNGTRLTVT.

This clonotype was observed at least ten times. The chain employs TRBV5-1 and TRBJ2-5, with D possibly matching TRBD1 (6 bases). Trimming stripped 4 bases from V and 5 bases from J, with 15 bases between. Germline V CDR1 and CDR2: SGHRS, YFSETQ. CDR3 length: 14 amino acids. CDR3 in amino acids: CASSRGQLVETQYF. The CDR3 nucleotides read TGCGCCAGCAGCCGAGGACAGCTTGTTGAGACCCAGTACTTC.

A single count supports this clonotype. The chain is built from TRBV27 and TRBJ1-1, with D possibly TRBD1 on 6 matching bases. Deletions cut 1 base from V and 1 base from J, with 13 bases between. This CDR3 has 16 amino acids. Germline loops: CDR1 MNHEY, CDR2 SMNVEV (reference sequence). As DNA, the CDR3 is TGTGCCAGCAGTTTATATCCGGGGGCAGGGAACACTGAAGCTTTCTTT. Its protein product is CASSLYPGAGNTEAFF.

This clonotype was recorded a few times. CDR3 region: CASSPLRDLRGEEQFF. CDR3 nucleotide sequence: TGTGCCAGTAGCCCCCTCCGGGACTTACGGGGAGAAGAGCAGTTCTTC. The J gene is TRBJ2-1, the V gene TRBV19; TRBD2 is a possible D gene (6 bases). CDR3 length equals 16 residues. CDR1 and CDR2 from the germline V gene are LNHDA and SQIVND (reference sequence). Trimming removed 6 bases from V and 10 bases from J, with 25 bases in between.

CDR3 coding DNA: TGTGCCAGCAGCTTAAGACTAGCGGGGGCGCCTCAGTTCTTC. This encodes CASSLRLAGAPQFF. This chain joins TRBV7-2 and TRBJ2-1; TRBD2 matches 12 bases. Germline V gives CDR1 SGHTA, CDR2 FQGNSA. The CDR3 is 14 residues long. Trimming at V came to 2 bases and at J to 13 bases, leaving 6 bases not matched to a gene.

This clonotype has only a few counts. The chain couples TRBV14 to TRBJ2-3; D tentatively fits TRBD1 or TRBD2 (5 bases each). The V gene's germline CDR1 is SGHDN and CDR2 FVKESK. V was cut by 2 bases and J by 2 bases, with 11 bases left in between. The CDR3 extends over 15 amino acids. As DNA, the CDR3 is TGTGCCAGCAGCCAATATAAGGGACCCACAGATACGCAGTATTTT. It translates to CASSQYKGPTDTQYF.

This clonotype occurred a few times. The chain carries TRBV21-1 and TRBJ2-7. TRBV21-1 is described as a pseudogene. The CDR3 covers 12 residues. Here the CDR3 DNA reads TGTGCCAGCAGCAAACTACTCGACGAGCAGTACTTC. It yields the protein CASSKLLDEQYF.

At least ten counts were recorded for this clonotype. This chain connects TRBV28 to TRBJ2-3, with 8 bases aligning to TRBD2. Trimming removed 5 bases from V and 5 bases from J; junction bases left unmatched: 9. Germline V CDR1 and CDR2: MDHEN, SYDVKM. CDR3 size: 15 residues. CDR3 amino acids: CASSHSGKELDTQYF. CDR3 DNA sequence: TGTGCCAGCAGTCATAGCGGGAAGGAATTAGATACGCAGTATTTT.

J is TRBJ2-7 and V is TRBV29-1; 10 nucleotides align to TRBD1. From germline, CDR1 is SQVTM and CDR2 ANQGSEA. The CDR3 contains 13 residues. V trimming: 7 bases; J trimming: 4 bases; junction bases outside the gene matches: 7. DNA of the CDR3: TGCAGCGCAGCCGGGACAGGGGTTTACGAGCAGTACTTC. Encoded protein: CSAAGTGVYEQYF.

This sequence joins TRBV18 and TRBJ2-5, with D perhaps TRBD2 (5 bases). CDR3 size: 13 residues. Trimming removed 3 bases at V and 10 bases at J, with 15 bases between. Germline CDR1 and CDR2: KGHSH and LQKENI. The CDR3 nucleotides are TGTGCCAGCTCACCGGACGCGGGTCCCGACCAGTACTTC. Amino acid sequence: CASSPDAGPDQYF.

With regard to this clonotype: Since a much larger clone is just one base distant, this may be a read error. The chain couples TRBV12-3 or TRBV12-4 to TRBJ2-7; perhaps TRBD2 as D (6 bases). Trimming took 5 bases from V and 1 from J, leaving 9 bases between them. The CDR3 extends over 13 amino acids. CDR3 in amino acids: CASSDGGSYEQYF. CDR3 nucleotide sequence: TGTGCCAGCAGTGACGGGGGTTCCTACGAGCAGTACTTC.

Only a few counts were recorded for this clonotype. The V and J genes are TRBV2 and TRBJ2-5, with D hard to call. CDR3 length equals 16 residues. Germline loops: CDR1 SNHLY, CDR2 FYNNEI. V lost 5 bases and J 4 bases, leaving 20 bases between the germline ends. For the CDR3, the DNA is TGTGCCAGCAGTAAACAGTCGGATGGGTGGTCAGAGACCCAGTACTTC. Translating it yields CASSKQSDGWSETQYF.

The CDR3 sequence: CASSPRGGTNYNEQFF. As DNA, the CDR3 is TGTGCCAGCAGCCCTAGGGGGGGAACCAACTACAATGAGCAGTTCTTC. The chain is built from TRBV7-2 and TRBJ2-1; D is possibly TRBD2 (7 bases). This CDR3 has 16 amino acids. Germline V gene data show CDR1 as SGHTA and CDR2 as FQGNSA. V was shortened by 5 bases and J by 3 bases, with 17 bases between the two germline ends.

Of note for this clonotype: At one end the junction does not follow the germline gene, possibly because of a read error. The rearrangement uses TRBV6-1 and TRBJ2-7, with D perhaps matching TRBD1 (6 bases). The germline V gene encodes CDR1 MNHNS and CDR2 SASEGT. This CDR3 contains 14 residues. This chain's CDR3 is CASREDGQSYEQYF. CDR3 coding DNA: TGTGCCAGCAGAGAAGACGGACAGTCTTACGAGCAGTACTTC.

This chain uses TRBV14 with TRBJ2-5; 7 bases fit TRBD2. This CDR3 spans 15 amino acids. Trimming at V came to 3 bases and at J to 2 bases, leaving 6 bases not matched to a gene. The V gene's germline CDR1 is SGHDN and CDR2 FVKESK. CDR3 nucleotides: TGTGCCAGCAGCCAGGCGGGAGCGGTTCAAGAGACCCAGTACTTC. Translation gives CASSQAGAVQETQYF.

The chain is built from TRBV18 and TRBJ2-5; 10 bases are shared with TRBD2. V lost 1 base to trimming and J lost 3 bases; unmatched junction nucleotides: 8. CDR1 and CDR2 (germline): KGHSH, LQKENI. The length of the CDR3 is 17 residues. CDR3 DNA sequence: TGTGCCAGCTCACCACAAGCGCGGACTAGCGGTAAAGAGACCCAGTACTTC. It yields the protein CASSPQARTSGKETQYF.

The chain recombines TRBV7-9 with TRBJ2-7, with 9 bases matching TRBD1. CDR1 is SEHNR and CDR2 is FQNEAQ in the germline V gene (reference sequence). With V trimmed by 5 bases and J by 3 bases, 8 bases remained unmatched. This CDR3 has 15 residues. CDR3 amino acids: CASSPTRDRDYEQYF. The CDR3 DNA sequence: TGTGCCAGCAGCCCTACTCGGGACAGGGACTACGAGCAGTACTTC.

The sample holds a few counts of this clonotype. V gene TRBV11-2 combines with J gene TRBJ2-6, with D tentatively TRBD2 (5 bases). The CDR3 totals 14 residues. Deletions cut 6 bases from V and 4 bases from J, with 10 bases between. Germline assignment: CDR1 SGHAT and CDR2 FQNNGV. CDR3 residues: CASRKEAGANVLTF. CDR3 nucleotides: TGTGCCAGCAGAAAGGAGGCAGGGGCCAACGTCCTGACTTTC.

Written as DNA, the CDR3 is TGTGCCAGCAGTGAAAAGGGGACCGAGGAGCCCCAGCATTTT. This encodes CASSEKGTEEPQHF. The gene calls are TRBV6-1 and TRBJ1-5; maybe TRBD1 (5 bases). The CDR3 is 14 amino acids. Trimming removed 2 bases from V and 8 bases from J, with 13 bases in between. The germline V gene encodes CDR1 MNHNS and CDR2 SASEGT.

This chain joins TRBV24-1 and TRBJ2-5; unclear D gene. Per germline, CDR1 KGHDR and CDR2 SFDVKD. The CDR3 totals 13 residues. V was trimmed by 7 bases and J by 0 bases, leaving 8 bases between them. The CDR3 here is CATRGLDQETQYF. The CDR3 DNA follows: TGTGCCACCAGAGGTCTAGACCAAGAGACCCAGTACTTC.

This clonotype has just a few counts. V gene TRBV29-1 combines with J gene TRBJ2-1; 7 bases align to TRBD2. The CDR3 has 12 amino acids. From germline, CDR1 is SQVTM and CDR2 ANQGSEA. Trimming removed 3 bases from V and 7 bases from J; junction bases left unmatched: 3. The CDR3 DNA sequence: TGCAGCGTTGAGGGACTATTAAATGAGCAGTTCTTC. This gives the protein CSVEGLLNEQFF.

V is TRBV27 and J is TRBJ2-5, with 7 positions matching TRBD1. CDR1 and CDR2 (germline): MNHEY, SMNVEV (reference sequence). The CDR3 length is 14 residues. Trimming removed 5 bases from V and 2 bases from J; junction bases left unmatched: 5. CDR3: CASSQRDRQETQYF. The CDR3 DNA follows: TGTGCCAGCAGTCAGAGGGACAGACAAGAGACCCAGTACTTC.

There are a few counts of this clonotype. In DNA, the CDR3 is TGCAGCGTAGCAGGGTTAGACTATGGCTACACCTTC. Translation: CSVAGLDYGYTF. This chain joins TRBV29-1 and TRBJ1-2, with D possibly being TRBD1 (5 bases). The CDR3 covers 12 residues. V was shortened by 6 bases and J by 3 bases, with 11 bases between the two germline ends. Germline CDR1 SQVTM, CDR2 ANQGSEA.

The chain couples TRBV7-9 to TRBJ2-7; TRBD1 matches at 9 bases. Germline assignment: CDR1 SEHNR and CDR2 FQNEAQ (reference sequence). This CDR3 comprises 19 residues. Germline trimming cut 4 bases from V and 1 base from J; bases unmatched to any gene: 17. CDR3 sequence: CASSSFGTGLSLGSYEQYF. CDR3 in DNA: TGTGCCAGCAGCTCGTTCGGGACAGGGCTTTCTCTTGGGTCCTACGAGCAGTACTTC.

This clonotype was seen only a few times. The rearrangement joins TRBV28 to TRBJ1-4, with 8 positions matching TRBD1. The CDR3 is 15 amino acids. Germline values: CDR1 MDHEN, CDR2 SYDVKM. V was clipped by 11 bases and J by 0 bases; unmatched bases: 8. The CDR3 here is CAGQGGRATNEKLFF. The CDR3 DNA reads TGTGCCGGACAGGGAGGCCGCGCAACTAATGAAAAACTGTTTTTT.